This T cell receptor (beta chain) was captured in a study of T cell repertoires in cytomegalovirus infection. As for the study in general: A matching HLA type, together with CMV infection, was signaled by public TCR beta signatures.

Points on this clonotype: Its specificity is unknown.

Study-wide points: Carriers of CMV and the relevant HLA type were discriminated by public TCR beta frequency. It was HLA-C-restricted CMV-specific TCR beta clonotypes that dominated the response ex vivo.

CDR1 and CDR2 from the germline V gene are LGHDT and YNNKEL (reference sequence). Trimming at V came to 0 bases and at J to 4 bases, leaving 1 base not matched to a gene. The length of the CDR3 is 14 residues. One entry per CDR3 protein results from TCRdb running MiXCR on the reads. This sample carries 450,000 to 600,000 distinct CDR3 sequences, roughly 10% of them seen once, and the ten largest clones take about 10%. The rearrangement links TRBV3-1 to TRBJ2-5, with 8 bases lining up with TRBD1. The sequenced sample consisted of PBMCs. The TCR was taken from a human donor in good health (CMV status not recorded). Some clones in this sample may be carry-over from other donors' samples. The CDR3 spells CASSQDTGGETQYF. In DNA, the CDR3 is TGTGCCAGCAGCCAAGATACAGGGGGAGAGACCCAGTACTTC.